A single T cell receptor beta chain is shown here with its context. Authors' methods: Amplification of reference gene primers provided the estimated nucleated cell counts. The assay was immunoSEQ multiplex PCR, and TCRdb's table has in-frame clones only and misses some. V and J calls and clone size are copied from that table; D and trimming were computed from the DNA. Found here are under 70,000 clones, around 91% of them singletons; the top ten hold approximately 13%. V lost 6 bases, J lost 2 bases, and 6 bases stayed unmatched. There are 14 residues in the CDR3. In germline, CDR1 is SGHTA, CDR2 FQGTGA. These data come from a study of blood T cell repertoires in COVID-19. Study context: COVID-19 samples, acute and convalescent, were from the United States, Italy and Spain. T cells, B-cell-depleted T cells, or PBMCs provided the cDNA or gDNA that served as material.

Input material: peripheral blood. The chain couples TRBV7-3 to TRBJ2-7; 8 bases align to TRBD1. The TCR sequence derives from a man aged 55 to 69 with active COVID-19. In nucleotides, the CDR3 is TGTGCCAGCAGTCCCGGGACAGGAGCCTACGAGCAGTACTTC. It codes for CASSPGTGAYEQYF.